This TCR beta chain was profiled in a study of blood T cell repertoires in COVID-19 (dated by TCRdb to between 2020 and 2021). A note on the overall study: Collaborator samples came from the United States, Italy and Spain and covered acute and convalescent phases of COVID-19. The material from the prospective study consisted of cDNA or gDNA derived from T cells, B-cell-depleted T cells, or PBMCs. Subjects who had been exposed to COVID-19, were actively infected with it, or had recovered from it provided the deeply sampled blood TCRbeta repertoires that made up the dataset. The repertoires were released in a freely available public database intended as a resource for research on the immune response to SARS-CoV-2. The samples were drawn from two sources: the first 160 participants of the ongoing ImmuneRACE study, and about 1,300 subjects contributed by 6 global collaborators. A de-identified subject ID, COVID-19 status, age in years and sex were almost always included in the sample metadata. Where available, HLA class I and class II types were taken from metadata supplied by the sample provider and were not determined by assay-based typing. What the authors observed across the whole study: Clinical and demographic metadata were provided uncurated, with the amount varying by source and participant.

The immunoSEQ Assay, a bias-controlled multiplex PCR, was used to amplify TCRbeta CDR3 regions from genomic DNA. As for the original processing: The number of nucleated cells in each sample was estimated by amplification of reference gene primers within the assay. Sequence reads were collapsed and filtered to measure the absolute abundance of every unique TCRbeta CDR3 rearrangement. For each sample, productive Simpson clonality was calculated by taking the square root of Simpson's diversity index across productive rearrangements. The table comes from immuneACCESS by way of TCRdb, which keeps in-frame sequences with V and J called. Part of the clones is missing from these tables; in studies checked, under half for an unresolved V gene and the rest for unknown reasons. That table supplies the V and J calls and clone size; D and trimming were determined from the DNA. In this sample the table shows a few hundred thousand clones, about 90% of which occur a single time. The ten largest make up approximately 2.5% of the sample.

Taken from the germline V gene (reference sequence), the CDR1 and CDR2 loops are LGHDT and YNNKEL. The junction shows trimming of 4 bases on V and 3 bases on J, and the gene matches do not reach 4 bases of it. The CDR3 numbers 15 residues from cysteine through phenylalanine. The entry retains the CDR3 DNA only, 45 bases that are in frame from base 1. Comments on this clone: Its antigen remains unidentified. Base-call qualities are not available, and no considerably larger clone is one nucleotide away.

In Seattle, one collaborating source enrolled patients while the infection was active and tracked those patients longitudinally over the course of disease. Collaborating institutions collected whole blood in K2EDTA tubes following their own protocols. Collaborator samples were shipped for TCRbeta analysis as frozen whole blood, isolated PBMCs, or DNA extracted from either sample type. The sequenced material came from peripheral blood. Recombination joined TRBV3-1 (or the pseudogene TRBV3-2) with TRBJ2-5; 11 middle bases align to TRBD1. This clonotype was sampled from a person between 18 and 35 years old with COVID-19, enrolled during active disease. The CDR3 amino acid sequence is: CASSRPGQGEETQYF. The sequence in DNA is TGTGCCAGCAGCCGGCCGGGACAGGGGGAAGAGACCCAGTACTTC.